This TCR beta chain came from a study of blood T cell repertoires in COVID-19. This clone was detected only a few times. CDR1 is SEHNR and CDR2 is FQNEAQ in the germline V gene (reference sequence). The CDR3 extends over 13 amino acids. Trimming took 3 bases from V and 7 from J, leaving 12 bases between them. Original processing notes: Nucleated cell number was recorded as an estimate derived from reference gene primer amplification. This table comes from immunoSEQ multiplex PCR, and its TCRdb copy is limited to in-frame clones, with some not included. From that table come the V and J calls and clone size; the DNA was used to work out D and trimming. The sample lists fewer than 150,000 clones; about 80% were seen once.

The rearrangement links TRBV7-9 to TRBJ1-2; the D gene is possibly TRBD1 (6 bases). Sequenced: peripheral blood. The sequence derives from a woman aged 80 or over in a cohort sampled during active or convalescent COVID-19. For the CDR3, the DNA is TGTGCCAGCAGCTTGAGGGACAACACTGGCTACACCTTC. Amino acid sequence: CASSLRDNTGYTF.